The present T cell receptor (beta chain) was sequenced within a study of T-cell memory formation after mild COVID-19. TCRdb re-called the 5' RACE reads with MiXCR, one entry per CDR3 protein. The table records around 250,000 distinct CDR3 sequences, roughly 17% of them present only once. This TCR was recovered from a man between 18 and 29 years old who had mild COVID-19 (a few samples of this study predate the infection). Cell type and time point are not known. The source material was PBMCs or a T cell subset sorted from them (not recorded which).

In DNA, the CDR3 is TGTGCCAGCAGTTTCCTAGCCACAGATACGCAGTATTTT. It codes for CASSFLATDTQYF. The genes are TRBV12-3 or TRBV12-4 and TRBJ2-3; TRBD2 is a possible D gene (5 bases). This CDR3 comprises 13 residues. V was trimmed by 3 bases and J by 2 bases, leaving 6 bases between them.